Below are 13 T cell receptor beta chains sequenced from a single sample in a study of metastatic and nonmetastatic thyroid tumors. TCRdb called clones again from the PCR reads with MiXCR. Here the sample spans just over 15,000 clones, just under 35% being singletons. Until they underwent thyroid surgery, no patient had received any treatment. Sequences were obtained from tumor tissue. The receptor set was obtained from a male donor with papillary thyroid cancer or a benign thyroid nodule (not recorded which). Some clones in this sample may be carry-over from other donors' samples.

This clone was picked up many times. V is TRBV6-2 or TRBV6-3 and J is TRBJ2-4; D possibly corresponds to TRBD2 (5 bases). V was shortened by 0 bases and J by 1 base, with 16 bases between the two germline ends. Germline-derived CDR1 and CDR2 are MNHEY and SVGEGT. This CDR3 spans 18 amino acids. The CDR3, as DNA: TGTGCCAGCAGTTACTCGGTGTCGGGGTTAGTGGCCAAAAACATTCAGTACTTC. Translating gives CASSYSVSGLVAKNIQYF.

V usage is TRBV5-1 and J usage is TRBJ2-1; 10 bases fit TRBD2. The CDR3 consists of 15 residues. CDR1 SGHRS and CDR2 YFSETQ come from the germline V gene. V lost 0 bases to trimming and J lost 5 bases; unmatched junction nucleotides: 2. The CDR3 is CASSLALAGDNEQFF. The CDR3 DNA reads as TGCGCCAGCAGCTTGGCCCTAGCGGGAGACAATGAGCAGTTCTTC. Looking up the rest from reference TRBV5-1 and TRBJ2-1 gives the full variable domain: KAGVTQTPRYLIKTRGQQVTLSCSPISGHRSVSWYQQTPGQGLQFLFEYFSETQRNKGNFPGRFSGRQFSNSRSEMNVSTLELGDSALYLCASSLALAGDNEQFFGPGTRLTVL.

Ten or more counts support this clone. The chain carries TRBV6-1 and TRBJ1-3; TRBD1 is a possible D gene (6 bases). V was cut by 5 bases and J by 2 bases, with 10 bases left in between. The CDR3 runs 14 residues. The germline CDR1 and CDR2 sequences are MNHNS and SASEGT. In nucleotides, the CDR3 is TGTGCCAGCAGTCCGCAGGGGCCTGGAAACACCATATATTTT. This gives the protein CASSPQGPGNTIYF.

This clone showed up many times. The genes are TRBV19 and TRBJ2-7, with 10 bases fitting TRBD1. CDR1 LNHDA and CDR2 SQIVND come from the germline V gene (reference sequence). This CDR3 region has 15 residues. V trimming: 6 bases; J trimming: 2 bases; junction bases outside the gene matches: 7. CDR3: CASSNSDRGAYEQYF. CDR3 sequence (DNA): TGTGCCAGTAGCAATTCGGACAGGGGGGCCTACGAGCAGTACTTC.

By share of the sample, this clone is medium-sized. This chain uses TRBV6-2 or TRBV6-3 with TRBJ1-2; 7 nucleotides match TRBD1. The CDR3 is 15 amino acids. J gave up 5 bases and V 2 bases, and 8 bases lay outside the gene matches. CDR1 is MNHEY and CDR2 is SVGEGT in the germline V gene. CDR3 bases: TGTGCCAGCAGTTACGCGGGACAGAGATTATATGGCTACACCTTC. This codes for CASSYAGQRLYGYTF.

For this clone: This may be a read error, as it is one base from a much larger clone. The rearrangement links TRBV9 to TRBJ1-1; D gene ambiguous. Germline values: CDR1 SGDLS, CDR2 YYNGEE. Trimming removed 6 bases at V and 0 bases at J, with 15 bases between. The CDR3 contains 15 residues. CDR3 in DNA: TGTGCCAGCACCGATACAGTGGCCCTGAACACTGAAGCTTTCTTT. The encoded protein is CASTDTVALNTEAFF.

By share, this clone counts as medium-sized. This rearrangement joins TRBV20-1 to TRBJ2-7, with TRBD2 matching over 14 bases. Germline values: CDR1 DFQATT, CDR2 SNEGSKA (reference sequence). The CDR3 is made up of 16 amino acids. V shed 5 bases, J shed 0 bases, and the junction held 6 bases outside the gene matches. CDR3 protein: CSAYVTSGGVSYEQYF. CDR3 DNA sequence: TGCAGTGCTTATGTGACTAGCGGGGGGGTCTCCTACGAGCAGTACTTC.

This clone was counted a few times. The chain's CDR3 is CASSSMDTNTGDLFF. The CDR3 DNA reads as TGTGCCAGCAGCTCCATGGACACGAACACCGGGGATCTTTTTTTT. The chain links TRBV7-6 to TRBJ2-2; D tentatively fits TRBD1 or TRBD2 (5 bases each). The V end lost 4 bases, the J end lost 17 bases, and 26 bases lay between the germline ends. The CDR3 is made up of 15 amino acids. The V gene's germline CDR1 is SGHVS and CDR2 FNYEAQ.

About this clone: A much larger clone lies one base from this, so it may be a read error. The chain has TRBV2 and TRBJ2-7, with D hard to call. Per germline, CDR1 SNHLY and CDR2 FYNNEI. V was pared by 9 bases and J by 6 bases, with 12 bases between. CDR3 length equals 11 residues. DNA for the CDR3: TGTGCCAGTTTTTTTCTTTGCGAGCAGTACTTC. This codes for CASFFLCEQYF.

This clone is classed as medium-sized. The chain has TRBV12-3 or TRBV12-4 and TRBJ2-7, with 15 bases matching TRBD2. The CDR3 consists of 15 residues. Trimming cost V 5 bases and J 5 bases; bases outside gene matches: 4. The chain's CDR3 is CASSRTSGGAHEQYF. The CDR3 coding sequence is TGTGCCAGCAGTCGGACTAGCGGGGGGGCCCACGAGCAGTACTTC.

This clone is judged medium-sized. J is TRBJ1-2 and V is TRBV19; D possibly corresponds to TRBD1 (6 bases). The CDR3 contains 17 residues. The V gene's germline CDR1 is LNHDA and CDR2 SQIVND (reference sequence). V was shortened by 7 bases and J by 2 bases, with 23 bases between the two germline ends. CDR3 bases: TGTGCCAGTATGCGCGTGGGGGCAGCCTTTTTGAACTATGGCTACACCTTC. This sequence encodes CASMRVGAAFLNYGYTF. The full variable domain, in which reference TRBV19 and TRBJ1-2 provide the parts outside the CDR3, is DGGITQSPKYLFRKEGQNVTLSCEQNLNHDAMYWYRQDPGQGLRLIYYSQIVNDFQKGDIAEGYSVSREKKESFPLTVTSAQKNPTAFYLCASMRVGAAFLNYGYTFGSGTRLTVV.

By share, this clone counts as medium-sized (0.01 to 0.1%). The rearrangement joins TRBV10-2 to TRBJ1-1; D is possibly TRBD1 (6 bases). The V gene lost 5 bases and the J gene lost 4 bases, with 20 bases spanning the gap. CDR1 is WSHSY, CDR2 SAAADI, per germline. CDR3 length equals 16 residues. The DNA of the CDR3 is TGCGCCAGCAGTCCGAAAAGGGGGGATGGTCGCACTGAAGCTTTCTTT. Protein sequence: CASSPKRGDGRTEAFF.

This clone was detected ten times or more. This sample includes further DNA sequences coding for the same CDR3. The J gene is TRBJ2-3, the V gene TRBV9, with a tentative D call TRBD1 (6 bases). With 3 bases removed from V and 2 bases from J, the gap between germline ends came to 13 bases. The germline CDR1 and CDR2 sequences are SGDLS and YYNGEE. The CDR3 length is 15 residues. The CDR3 DNA sequence: TGTGCCAGCAGCGGAACGGGACACTTCACAGATACGCAGTATTTT. This translates into CASSGTGHFTDTQYF.